This TCR beta chain was identified during a study of cytomegalovirus exposure and HLA in healthy donors. The CDR3 totals 11 residues. Germline V lookup: CDR1 MNHNS, CDR2 SASEGT. The germline V and J ends were trimmed by 5 bases and 5 bases, with 7 bases remaining between them. PCR amplification relied on 60 Vbeta primers (plus 13 Jbeta primers). The data were produced by immunoSEQ multiplex PCR, yet TCRdb's version contains in-frame clones alone and is incomplete. The data show about 55,000 clones, about 80% seen once. This chain uses TRBV6-1 with TRBJ2-7; no definite D call. Input material: PBMCs. The sequence derives from a female donor in good health and CMV-seronegative. The CDR3 region has the DNA TGTGCCAGCAGTCAGCGTCACGAGCAGTACTTC. Translation: CASSQRHEQYF.